Below are 25 T cell receptor beta chains sequenced from a single sample in a study of cytomegalovirus exposure and HLA in healthy donors. The PCR was carried out with 60 Vbeta primers and 13 Jbeta primers. Clones were read by immunoSEQ multiplex PCR, and TCRdb kept only the in-frame ones, dropping some. The sample shows about 80,000 clones, approximately 60% of them seen only once. Material: PBMCs. The origin of the receptors is a male donor in good health and CMV-seropositive.

The chain has TRBV4-3 and TRBJ2-7; tentative D call: TRBD1 (5 bases). V was trimmed by 0 bases and J by 7 bases, leaving 25 bases between them. From germline, CDR1 is LGHNA and CDR2 YSLEER. The CDR3 spans 18 residues. The CDR3 region has the DNA TGCGCCAGCAGCCAAGATCTTCAGAGGTCAGGGCTTCCTACGGAGCAGTACTTC. It translates to CASSQDLQRSGLPTEQYF.

The rearrangement links TRBV30 to TRBJ1-6, with D possibly being TRBD1 (5 bases). Trimming took off 8 bases at V and 9 bases at J, with 14 bases between the two ends. This CDR3 has 12 residues. Per the germline V gene, CDR1 is GTSNPN and CDR2 is SVGIG (reference sequence). CDR3 nucleotide sequence: TGTGCCGGGGGACGGGGAGGTTCACCCCTCCACTTT. Translation gives CAGGRGGSPLHF.

This clone was found once. The chain couples TRBV6-5 to TRBJ2-3; a weak D match, TRBD1 (5 bases). V lost 2 bases and J 3 bases, leaving 9 bases between the germline ends. Germline CDR1 reads MNHEY; CDR2 reads SVGAGI. There are 14 residues in the CDR3. The CDR3 DNA reads TGTGCCAGCAGTTACACGGCAGGGACAGATACGCAGTATTTT. It translates to CASSYTAGTDTQYF.

This clone showed up just once. V usage is TRBV5-6 and J usage is TRBJ2-7, with TRBD1 identical over 8 bases. There are 16 residues in the CDR3. Per the germline V gene, CDR1 is SGHDT and CDR2 is YYEEEE. The V gene end was trimmed by 4 bases and the J gene end by 2 bases; junction bases not matched to a gene: 11. CDR3 sequence: CASSPGLRDRTYEQYF. In nucleotides, the CDR3 is TGTGCCAGCAGCCCTGGACTCCGGGACAGGACCTACGAGCAGTACTTC.

V gene TRBV6-6 combines with J gene TRBJ2-6; 7 bases are shared with TRBD1. Germline V gene sequence: CDR1 MNHNY, CDR2 SVGAGI (reference sequence). The CDR3 is 15 amino acids. Trimming at V came to 6 bases and at J to 0 bases, leaving 2 bases not matched to a gene. The CDR3 coding sequence is TGTGCCAGCAGCCCAGGGGGCTCTGGGGCCAACGTCCTGACTTTC. Its protein is CASSPGGSGANVLTF.

This clone occurred a few times. J is TRBJ2-7 and V is TRBV27, with TRBD2 matching 11 bases. Trimming at V came to 5 bases and at J to 6 bases, leaving 6 bases not matched to a gene. Germline values: CDR1 MNHEY, CDR2 SMNVEV (reference sequence). The CDR3 has 14 residues. In DNA, the CDR3 is TGTGCCAGCAGTCTCCGACTAGCGGGGTTCGAGCAGTACTTC. Its translation: CASSLRLAGFEQYF.

J is TRBJ2-7 and V is TRBV28; possible D gene TRBD1, 6 bases. The CDR3 length is 16 residues. Deletions cut 5 bases from V and 2 bases from J, with 19 bases between. Germline CDR1 MDHEN, CDR2 SYDVKM. CDR3 residues: CASSPSDSPRAYEQYF. The CDR3 DNA reads TGTGCCAGCAGTCCATCGGACAGCCCAAGGGCCTACGAGCAGTACTTC.

The chain is built from TRBV23-1 and TRBJ1-4; 7 bases align to TRBD1. TRBV23-1 is labeled an ORF, and its function is uncertain. This CDR3 is built from 16 residues. Trimming took 3 bases from V and 7 from J; bases not matched to a gene: 11. In DNA, the CDR3 is TGCGCCAGCAGTCACGGAGACAGGGCGTTTTCTGAAAAACTGTTTTTT. As protein: CASSHGDRAFSEKLFF.

This clone occurred a few times. The genes are TRBV5-4 and TRBJ1-2; TRBD1 matches 7 bases. The CDR3 spans 13 residues. V lost 4 bases to trimming and J lost 7 bases; unmatched junction nucleotides: 7. The germline V gene has CDR1 SGHNT and CDR2 YYREEE (reference sequence). CDR3: CASSPDRDFGYTF. CDR3 nucleotide sequence: TGTGCCAGCAGCCCTGACAGGGATTTTGGCTACACCTTC.

The DNA for the CDR3 is TGTGCCAGCAGTTTCCGACAGAAACAGTACTTC. Translating gives CASSFRQKQYF. V usage is TRBV27 and J usage is TRBJ2-7; maybe TRBD1 (5 bases). CDR3 length: 11 amino acids. The V end lost 3 bases, the J end lost 10 bases, and 10 bases lay between the germline ends. CDR1 and CDR2 from the germline V gene are MNHEY and SMNVEV (reference sequence).

This chain joins TRBV6-1 and TRBJ1-5; D not certain. Trimming took 5 bases from V and 4 from J, leaving 9 bases between them. CDR1 is MNHNS and CDR2 is SASEGT in the germline V gene. The CDR3 totals 13 residues. CDR3 sequence reads: CASSWKENQPQHF. For the CDR3, the DNA is TGTGCCAGCAGTTGGAAGGAGAATCAGCCCCAGCATTTT.

There are a few counts of this clone. The chain couples TRBV6-6 to TRBJ1-4; tentative D call: TRBD1 (6 bases). This CDR3 is 15 amino acids long. V shed 0 bases and J shed 10 bases, with 15 bases lying between them. Looked up from germline, CDR1 is MNHNY and CDR2 is SVGAGI (reference sequence). CDR3 sequence: CASSYSGGREGKLFF. For the CDR3, the DNA is TGTGCCAGCAGTTACTCGGGGGGGCGCGAGGGAAAACTGTTTTTT.

CDR3 bases: TGTGCCAGCAGTTCCGCTACCGAGCAGTACTTC. Protein product: CASSSATEQYF. This chain connects TRBV27 to TRBJ2-5, with D hard to call. TRBJ2-7 matches the DNA end more closely, so the J call is doubtful. The length of the CDR3 is 11 residues. Germline-derived CDR1 and CDR2 are MNHEY and SMNVEV (reference sequence).

The CDR3 coding sequence is TGTGCCAGCTCTCTCGCGGGGGAATACGAGCAGTACTTC. Encoded protein: CASSLAGEYEQYF. The chain is built from TRBV2 and TRBJ2-7; 7 positions agree with TRBD2. CDR1 is SNHLY and CDR2 is FYNNEI in the germline V gene. Unmatched junction bases numbered 8, after V lost 8 bases and J lost 4 bases. This CDR3 region has 13 residues.

Concerning this clone: A read error may account for a junction end that differs from germline. V gene TRBV7-9 combines with J gene TRBJ2-7; TRBD2 might be the D (6 bases). Germline CDR1 and CDR2: SEHNR and FQNEAQ (reference sequence). There are 15 residues in the CDR3. DNA for the CDR3: TGTTCCAGCAGCTTAGAGCCAGCGGGTCCCTACGAGCAGTACTTC. It codes for CSSSLEPAGPYEQYF.

The V and J genes are TRBV20-1 and TRBJ1-1; the D is unclear. The CDR3 has 11 residues. V was clipped by 5 bases and J by 8 bases, with 12 bases between them. Germline V lookup: CDR1 DFQATT, CDR2 SNEGSKA (reference sequence). This CDR3 reads CSAARSEEAFF. Written as DNA, the CDR3 is TGCAGTGCTGCCCGTTCCGAGGAAGCTTTCTTT.

The table lists this clone with a few counts. The chain links TRBV19 to TRBJ2-5; TRBD2 matches 14 bases. The J call is uncertain, as TRBJ2-7 better fits the DNA end. The CDR3 has 18 residues. Germline V gene lookup returns CDR1 LNHDA and CDR2 SQIVND (reference sequence). This CDR3 is CASTPTGTSGRESYEQYF. CDR3 DNA: TGTGCCAGTACCCCCACCGGGACTAGCGGGAGAGAATCCTACGAGCAGTACTTC.

The V gene is TRBV5-1, the J gene TRBJ2-1, with 7 nucleotides matching TRBD1. V lost 4 bases and J lost 5; bases outside the gene matches: 12. Germline V lookup: CDR1 SGHRS, CDR2 YFSETQ. This CDR3 has 16 residues. CDR3 loop: CASSRTGDPINNEQFF. CDR3 coding DNA: TGCGCCAGCAGCCGTACAGGGGACCCCATTAACAATGAGCAGTTCTTC.

This clone has only a few counts. J is TRBJ2-6 and V is TRBV7-8; 7 nucleotides match TRBD1. The CDR3 is made up of 15 amino acids. Trimming removed 3 bases from V and 2 bases from J; junction bases left unmatched: 1. Per the germline V gene, CDR1 is SGHVS and CDR2 is FQNEAQ. CDR3 bases: TGTGCCAGCAGCTTCCAGGGGGCTGGGGCCAACGTCCTGACTTTC. This codes for CASSFQGAGANVLTF.

J is TRBJ2-3 and V is TRBV7-3; D is ambiguous. Germline V CDR1 and CDR2: SGHTA, FQGTGA. The CDR3 extends over 14 amino acids. V gave up 5 bases and J gave up 1 base, with 10 bases separating them. CDR3 sequence reads: CASSQVGGTDTQYF. CDR3 coding DNA: TGTGCCAGCAGCCAGGTGGGTGGCACAGATACGCAGTATTTT. Full variable domain (missing parts from reference TRBV7-3 and TRBJ2-3): GAGVSQTPSNKVTEKGKYVELRCDPISGHTALYWYRQSLGQGPEFLIYFQGTGAADDSGLPNDRFFAVRPEGSVSTLKIQRTERGDSAVYLCASSQVGGTDTQYFGPGTRLTVL.

The rearrangement uses TRBV6-1 and TRBJ1-4; 11 bases agree with TRBD1. Germline values: CDR1 MNHNS, CDR2 SASEGT. The CDR3 runs to 13 residues. J lost 12 bases, V lost 7 bases, and 7 bases had no gene match. CDR3: CASTWDRGVELFF. The CDR3 DNA sequence: TGTGCCAGCACCTGGGACAGGGGGGTGGAACTGTTTTTT.

The chain uses TRBV5-4 and TRBJ1-1; the match to TRBD1 covers 8 bases. The V and J ends lost 2 bases and 4 bases, in that order; junction bases with no gene match: 7. Germline V lookup: CDR1 SGHNT, CDR2 YYREEE (reference sequence). The CDR3 runs 15 residues. The CDR3 DNA sequence: TGTGCCAGCAGCTTAGAACAGGGGGTGGTCACTGAAGCTTTCTTT. Protein sequence: CASSLEQGVVTEAFF. Combining the CDR3 with reference TRBV5-4 and TRBJ1-1 gives the whole variable domain ETGVTQSPTHLIKTRGQQVTLRCSSQSGHNTVSWYQQALGQGPQFIFQYYREEENGRGNFPPRFSGLQFPNYSSELNVNALELDDSALYLCASSLEQGVVTEAFFGQGTRLTVV.

The chain links TRBV29-1 to TRBJ1-2; tentatively, D is TRBD1 (5 bases). CDR3 size: 11 residues. V lost 7 bases and J lost 4, with 10 bases in between. Germline V lookup: CDR1 SQVTM, CDR2 ANQGSEA. CDR3 amino acids: CSGRDGYGYTF. The CDR3, as DNA: TGCAGCGGGCGGGACGGCTATGGCTACACCTTC.

The V call is TRBV4-3, the J call TRBJ2-5; 7 bases are a match to TRBD2. The germline V gene encodes CDR1 LGHNA and CDR2 YSLEER. The CDR3 consists of 16 residues. Trimming cost V 1 base and J 5 bases; bases outside gene matches: 10. The CDR3, as DNA: TGCGCCAGCAGCCAAGGGTTGGGAGGGAGGATGGAGACCCAGTACTTC. This sequence encodes CASSQGLGGRMETQYF.

The rearrangement links TRBV30 to TRBJ2-7, with TRBD1 as a possible D gene (7 bases). The CDR3 loop spans 14 amino acids. Germline values: CDR1 GTSNPN, CDR2 SVGIG (reference sequence). Trimming shortened V by 4 bases and J by 5 bases, and 18 bases separated the two germline ends. CDR3 nucleotides: TGTGCCTGGACCCCAGGGGGGCCCCCCCACGAGCAGTACTTC. Protein product: CAWTPGGPPHEQYF.